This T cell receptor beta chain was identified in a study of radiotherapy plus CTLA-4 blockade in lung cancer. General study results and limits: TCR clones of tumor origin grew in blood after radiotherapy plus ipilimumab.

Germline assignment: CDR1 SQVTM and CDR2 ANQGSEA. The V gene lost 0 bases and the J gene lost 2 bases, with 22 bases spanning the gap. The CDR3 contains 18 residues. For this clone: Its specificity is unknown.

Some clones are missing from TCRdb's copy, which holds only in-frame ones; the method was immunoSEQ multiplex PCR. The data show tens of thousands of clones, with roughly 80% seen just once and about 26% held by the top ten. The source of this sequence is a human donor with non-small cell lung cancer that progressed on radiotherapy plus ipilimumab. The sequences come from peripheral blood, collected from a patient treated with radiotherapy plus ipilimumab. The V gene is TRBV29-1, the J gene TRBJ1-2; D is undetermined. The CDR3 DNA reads TGCAGCGTTGAAGAACTAGTTAAATGGCAGAGAGGCAACTATGGCTACACCTTC. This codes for CSVEELVKWQRGNYGYTF. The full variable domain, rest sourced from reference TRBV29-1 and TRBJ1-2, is SAVISQKPSRDICQRGTSLTIQCQVDSQVTMMFWYRQQPGQSLTLIATANQGSEATYESGFVIDKFPISRPNLTFSTLTVSNMSPEDSSIYLCSVEELVKWQRGNYGYTFGSGTRLTVV.